What follows are 16 T cell receptor beta chains derived from one specimen sequenced in a study of cytomegalovirus exposure and HLA in healthy donors (dated by TCRdb to about 2017). The library was generated by the immunoSEQ multiplex PCR assay. A mixture of 60 forward primers for TCR Vbeta segments and 13 reverse primers for TCR Jbeta segments was used in the multiplex PCR. TCRdb retrieved this table from immuneACCESS and kept in-frame rearrangements only. Not all clones are present; in checked studies, unresolved V genes account for under half, and no reason is known for the remainder. This sample has about 160,000 clones in its table, and under 80% of those were observed once. About 2% of the sample is taken by the ten largest. The sequenced material came from PBMCs. Receptors originate from a female donor in good health and CMV-seronegative.

The chain is built from TRBV19 and TRBJ1-5; perhaps TRBD1 as D (5 bases). V gave up 8 bases and J gave up 3 bases, with 17 bases separating them. This CDR3 region has 15 residues. Germline loops: CDR1 LNHDA, CDR2 SQIVND (reference sequence). As DNA, the CDR3 is TGTGCCAGTGGCTCGGCGGGGGTAGACAATCAGCCCCAGCATTTT. Protein product: CASGSAGVDNQPQHF. The complete variable domain, with remaining parts taken from reference TRBV19 and TRBJ1-5, reads DGGITQSPKYLFRKEGQNVTLSCEQNLNHDAMYWYRQDPGQGLRLIYYSQIVNDFQKGDIAEGYSVSREKKESFPLTVTSAQKNPTAFYLCASGSAGVDNQPQHFGDGTRLSIL.

This chain joins TRBV2 and TRBJ2-5, with D maybe TRBD2 (5 bases). Germline CDR1 is SNHLY and CDR2 is FYNNEI. The germline V and J ends were trimmed by 0 bases and 2 bases, with 13 bases remaining between them. CDR3 length: 16 residues. CDR3 sequence (DNA): TGTGCCAGCAGTGAAGCGCGTGGCAGGACTCAAGAGACCCAGTACTTC. Amino acids: CASSEARGRTQETQYF.

This chain uses TRBV11-2 with TRBJ1-2, with 8 positions matching TRBD1. V lost 1 base, J lost 4 bases, and 8 bases stayed unmatched. CDR3 length equals 16 residues. Germline CDR1 reads SGHAT; CDR2 reads FQNNGV. The CDR3: CASSLVKGRGLYGYTF. CDR3 sequence (DNA): TGTGCCAGCAGCTTAGTAAAGGGCAGGGGGCTCTATGGCTACACCTTC.

DNA for the CDR3: TGTGCAAGTCGCTCACGCCCAGGAGTCCTAGCGAGTGGAGATACGCAGTATTTT. This codes for CASRSRPGVLASGDTQYF. The chain joins TRBV12-2 to TRBJ2-3; the table gives TRBD2 as D, unverified against the DNA. TRBV12-2 is labeled a pseudogene. The CDR3 covers 18 residues.

The CDR3 spells CASITGTGRSESVETQYF. CDR3 coding DNA: TGTGCCAGCATAACCGGGACAGGGCGCTCAGAAAGCGTCGAGACCCAGTACTTC. The rearrangement uses TRBV2 and TRBJ2-5, with 9 bases fitting TRBD1. J was trimmed by 5 bases and V by 7 bases; bases with no gene match: 20. The CDR3 has 18 residues. Germline V gene data show CDR1 as SNHLY and CDR2 as FYNNEI.

The rearrangement links TRBV6-6 to TRBJ1-2, with TRBD1 identical over 7 bases. The V and J ends lost 5 bases and 4 bases, in that order; junction bases with no gene match: 7. The CDR3 extends over 14 amino acids. Germline V gene data show CDR1 as MNHNY and CDR2 as SVGAGI (reference sequence). CDR3 protein: CASSRQGYGYGYTF. The CDR3 DNA reads as TGTGCCAGCAGTCGACAGGGCTACGGCTATGGCTACACCTTC.

V and J are TRBV4-2 and TRBJ2-1; 8 nucleotides align to TRBD2. Germline V lookup: CDR1 LGHNA, CDR2 YNFKEQ. CDR3 size: 16 residues. V gave up 1 base and J gave up 3 bases; unmatched junction bases: 5. CDR3 amino acids: CASSQAGSGNYNEQFF. CDR3 DNA sequence: TGTGCCAGCAGCCAAGCGGGTAGCGGGAACTACAATGAGCAGTTCTTC.

V and J are TRBV29-1 and TRBJ1-1; the match to TRBD1 covers 7 bases. This CDR3 comprises 13 residues. Germline V gene sequence: CDR1 SQVTM, CDR2 ANQGSEA. The junction had 6 bases not matched to a gene; V was cut back by 6 bases and J by 2 bases. Written as DNA, the CDR3 is TGCAGCGTCCCTTACAGGGGAAACACTGAAGCTTTCTTT. Amino acid sequence: CSVPYRGNTEAFF.

The CDR3 coding sequence is TGCGCCAGCAGCTCTCCCGGGACAGGGAACGGCTACACCTTC. It encodes CASSSPGTGNGYTF. This chain joins TRBV5-1 and TRBJ1-2, with 9 bases identical to TRBD1. This CDR3 is built from 14 residues. Trimming removed 3 bases from V and 8 bases from J; junction bases left unmatched: 8. Per the germline V gene, CDR1 is SGHRS and CDR2 is YFSETQ.

This chain links TRBV6-5 with TRBJ1-1; a possible D gene is TRBD1 (6 bases). The CDR3 loop spans 14 amino acids. Looked up from germline, CDR1 is MNHEY and CDR2 is SVGAGI. Trimming pared 4 bases from V and 4 bases from J, leaving 13 bases between. The CDR3 bases are TGTGCCAGCAGTTCCGACCCGACAGGCACTGAAGCTTTCTTT. It encodes CASSSDPTGTEAFF.

The CDR3 nucleotides read TGCGCCAGCAGCTCTGACAGCCCACTGAACACTGAAGCTTTCTTT. Protein product: CASSSDSPLNTEAFF. The rearrangement links TRBV5-1 to TRBJ1-1; D possibly corresponds to TRBD1 (5 bases). This CDR3 contains 15 residues. CDR1 SGHRS and CDR2 YFSETQ come from the germline V gene. V dropped 3 bases and J dropped 0 bases, with 12 bases sitting between them.

This clone has just a few counts. This chain connects TRBV19 to TRBJ1-3; 8 nucleotides line up with TRBD1. There are 16 residues in the CDR3. Germline-derived CDR1 and CDR2 are LNHDA and SQIVND (reference sequence). V gave up 5 bases and J gave up 1 base; unmatched junction bases: 7. This chain's CDR3 is CASSETGTGSGNTIYF. In DNA form, the CDR3 reads TGTGCCAGTAGTGAAACCGGGACAGGTTCTGGAAACACCATATATTTT.

The gene calls are TRBV2 and TRBJ2-1, with D hard to call. Germline loops: CDR1 SNHLY, CDR2 FYNNEI. The CDR3 has 13 residues. Trimming pared 5 bases from V and 6 bases from J, leaving 11 bases between. CDR3 amino acids: CASSPATGNEQFF. For the CDR3, the DNA is TGTGCCAGCAGTCCCGCCACGGGCAATGAGCAGTTCTTC.

Turning to this clone: A far larger clone is one nucleotide away, so this likely arose from a read error. The gene calls are TRBV6-1 and TRBJ2-2, with 7 bases matching TRBD2. The CDR3 runs to 15 residues. Looked up from germline, CDR1 is MNHNS and CDR2 is SASEGT. In DNA, the CDR3 is TGTGCCAGCAGTGAAGAAGCGGGATGGGCCGGGGAGCCGTTTTTT. Amino acid sequence: CASSEEAGWAGEPFF.

The chain recombines TRBV9 with TRBJ1-6; D gene unclear. This CDR3 spans 14 amino acids. Germline V CDR1 and CDR2: SGDLS, YYNGEE. V lost 4 bases and J 0 bases, leaving 5 bases between the germline ends. The CDR3 reads CASSLSSYNSPLHF. CDR3 sequence (DNA): TGTGCCAGCAGCCTGAGCTCCTATAATTCACCCCTCCACTTT. Full variable domain (missing parts from reference TRBV9 and TRBJ1-6): DSGVTQTPKHLITATGQRVTLRCSPRSGDLSVYWYQQSLDQGLQFLIQYYNGEERAKGNILERFSAQQFPDLHSELNLSSLELGDSALYFCASSLSSYNSPLHFGNGTRLTVT.

In its sample, this clone was seen a few times. This chain joins TRBV5-6 and TRBJ2-5, with 7 positions matching TRBD2. CDR3 size: 15 residues. CDR1 and CDR2 (germline): SGHDT, YYEEEE. After removal of 4 bases from V and 4 bases from J, the junction contained 10 bases not matched to a gene. CDR3 loop: CASSMPGGSGETQYF. The CDR3 bases are TGTGCCAGCAGCATGCCTGGCGGGAGTGGAGAGACCCAGTACTTC.